This T cell receptor beta chain was captured in a study of cytomegalovirus exposure and HLA in healthy donors. Concerning this clone: Its specificity is not known.

Trimming took 4 bases from V and 8 from J, leaving 15 bases between them. Germline V gene lookup returns CDR1 SGHTS and CDR2 YDEGEE. The CDR3 has 14 amino acids. The PCR ran on 60 Vbeta and 13 Jbeta primers. Clones were sequenced by immunoSEQ multiplex PCR, and TCRdb holds only the in-frame ones, with some missing. The sample records about 160,000 clones, roughly 80% being singletons. General study points: Immune exposure information available was restricted to CMV serostatus. What a later analysis reportedly showed was that an Asian-associated ancestry cluster had fewer N-insertions than the roughly 720-donor mean.

The J gene is TRBJ1-4, the V gene TRBV5-8, with D unresolved. The TCR originated in a male donor in good health and CMV-seronegative. The sequencing sample was made of PBMCs. The CDR3 bases are TGTGCCAGCAGCCCCTGGTCCCAGCGGGAAAAACTGTTTTTT. Amino acid sequence: CASSPWSQREKLFF. The full variable domain, rest sourced from reference TRBV5-8 and TRBJ1-4, is EAGVTQSPTHLIKTRGQQATLRCSPISGHTSVYWYQQALGLGLQFLLWYDEGEERNRGNFPPRFSGRQFPNYSSELNVNALELEDSALYLCASSPWSQREKLFFGSGTQLSVL.